The 4 T cell receptor beta chains below all came from one sample that was sequenced in a study of CD8+CD57+ T cells in acquired aplastic anemia. Before being chosen for sequencing, patients had shown CD8+CD57+ cell expansion by flow cytometry. Both TCR beta VDJ combination and CDR3 sequence profiling were carried out. Genomic DNA was the template for this profiling. From the reads, TCRdb called clonotypes with MiXCR, one entry per CDR3 protein. The top ten hold 9.7% of the sample, which has around 200,000 distinct CDR3 sequences, just under 50% seen once. The specimen was sorted CD4+, CD8+, or CD8+CD57+ T cells (not recorded which) from PBMCs. The receptor source for this set is a human donor with aplastic anemia.

This clonotype showed up many times. V is TRBV7-3 and J is TRBJ2-3, with TRBD2 matching over 7 bases. The V gene's germline CDR1 is SGHTA and CDR2 FQGTGA. This CDR3 comprises 16 residues. V shed 4 bases and J 0 bases; nucleotides not matched to a gene: 7. As DNA, the CDR3 is TGTGCCAGCAGCTGTACTAGCGACATAAGCACAGATACGCAGTATTTT. Translating gives CASSCTSDISTDTQYF.

The chain combines TRBV12-3 or TRBV12-4 with TRBJ1-4, with D possibly TRBD1 on 6 matching bases. The CDR3 spans 14 residues. V lost 6 bases, J lost 8 bases, and 16 bases lay in between. DNA of the CDR3: TGTGCCAGCAGGCAAGCACAGGGATGGGAAAAACTGTTTTTT. As protein: CASRQAQGWEKLFF.

The chain carries TRBV2 and TRBJ2-5; D is possibly TRBD2 (5 bases). Germline V CDR1 and CDR2: SNHLY, FYNNEI. V lost 6 bases, J lost 4 bases, and 18 bases lay in between. The CDR3 is made up of 15 amino acids. For the CDR3, the DNA is TGTGCCAGCAGCGTAGGAGTTCTAGCTCCAGAGACCCAGTACTTC. Its protein product is CASSVGVLAPETQYF.

As for this clonotype: Germline and junction disagree at one end, which may indicate a read error. The chain combines TRBV19 with TRBJ1-1; unclear D gene. The CDR3 has 15 amino acids. The germline CDR1 and CDR2 sequences are LNHDA and SQIVND (reference sequence). This CDR3 is CASSRENLMNTEAFF. CDR3 sequence (DNA): TGTGCCAGTAGTAGGGAGAATTTGATGAACACTGAAGCTTTCTTC.